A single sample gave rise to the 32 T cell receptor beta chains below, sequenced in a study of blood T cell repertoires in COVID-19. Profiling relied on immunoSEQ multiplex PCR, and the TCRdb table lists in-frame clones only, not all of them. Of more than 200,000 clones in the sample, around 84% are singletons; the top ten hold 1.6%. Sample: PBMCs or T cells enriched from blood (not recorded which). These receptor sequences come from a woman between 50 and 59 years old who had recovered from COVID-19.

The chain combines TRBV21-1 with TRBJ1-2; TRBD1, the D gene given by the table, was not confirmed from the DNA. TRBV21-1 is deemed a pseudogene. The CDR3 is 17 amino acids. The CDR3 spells CASSKTPDRVWLYGYTF. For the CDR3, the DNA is TGTGCCAGCAGCAAAACCCCTGACAGGGTTTGGCTATATGGCTACACCTTC.

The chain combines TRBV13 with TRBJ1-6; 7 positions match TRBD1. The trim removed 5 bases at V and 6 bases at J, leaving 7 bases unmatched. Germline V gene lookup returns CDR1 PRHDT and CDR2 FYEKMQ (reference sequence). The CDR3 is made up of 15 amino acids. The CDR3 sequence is CASSIKTGLNSPLHF. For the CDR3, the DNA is TGTGCCAGCAGCATTAAGACAGGGCTTAATTCACCCCTCCACTTT.

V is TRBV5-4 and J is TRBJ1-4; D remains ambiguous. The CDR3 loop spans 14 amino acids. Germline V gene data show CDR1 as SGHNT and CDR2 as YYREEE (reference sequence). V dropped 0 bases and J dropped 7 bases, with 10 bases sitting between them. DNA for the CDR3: TGTGCCAGCAGCTTGGGAGGTTTCGGTGAAAAACTGTTTTTT. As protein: CASSLGGFGEKLFF.

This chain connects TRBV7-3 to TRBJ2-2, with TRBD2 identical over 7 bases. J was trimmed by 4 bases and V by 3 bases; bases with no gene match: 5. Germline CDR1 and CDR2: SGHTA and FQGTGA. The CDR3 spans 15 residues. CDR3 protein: CASSFLGGSTGELFF. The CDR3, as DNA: TGTGCCAGCAGCTTTTTGGGAGGGAGCACCGGGGAGCTGTTTTTT.

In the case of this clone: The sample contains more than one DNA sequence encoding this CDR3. The DNA for the CDR3 is TGTGCCAGCAGTCGGACTAGCGGGAGAAACACCGGGGAGCTGTTTTTT. It translates to CASSRTSGRNTGELFF. The chain carries TRBV2 and TRBJ2-2, with 13 bases fitting TRBD2. The germline CDR1 and CDR2 sequences are SNHLY and FYNNEI. This CDR3 has 16 amino acids. V dropped 5 bases and J dropped 2; count of bases not matched to a gene: 2.

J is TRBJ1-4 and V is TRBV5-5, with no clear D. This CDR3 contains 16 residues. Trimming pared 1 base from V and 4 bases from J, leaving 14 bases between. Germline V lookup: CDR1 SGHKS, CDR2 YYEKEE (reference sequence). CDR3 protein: CASSLRLADLNEKLFF. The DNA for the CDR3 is TGTGCCAGCAGCTTGCGCCTGGCAGATCTTAATGAAAAACTGTTTTTT.

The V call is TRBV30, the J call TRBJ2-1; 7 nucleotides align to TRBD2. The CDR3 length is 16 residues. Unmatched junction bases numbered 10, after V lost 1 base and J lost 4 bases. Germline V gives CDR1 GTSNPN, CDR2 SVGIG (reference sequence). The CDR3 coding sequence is TGTGCCTGGAGTGCAAGGGTGCAGCGGGGTTACAATGAGCAGTTCTTC. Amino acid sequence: CAWSARVQRGYNEQFF.

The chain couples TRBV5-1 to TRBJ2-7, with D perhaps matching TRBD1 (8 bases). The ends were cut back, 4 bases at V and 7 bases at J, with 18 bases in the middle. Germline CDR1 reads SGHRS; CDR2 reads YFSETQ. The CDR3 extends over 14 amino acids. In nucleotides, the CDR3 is TGCGCCAGCAGCCCTACAGGGGGGGGTCGAGAGCAGTACTTC. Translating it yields CASSPTGGGREQYF.

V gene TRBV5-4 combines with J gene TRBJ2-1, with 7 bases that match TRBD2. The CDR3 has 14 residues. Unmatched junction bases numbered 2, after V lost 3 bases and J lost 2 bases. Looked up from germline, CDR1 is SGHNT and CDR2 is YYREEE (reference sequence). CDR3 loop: CASSSAGPYNEQFF. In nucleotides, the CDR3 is TGTGCCAGCAGCTCAGCGGGGCCCTACAATGAGCAGTTCTTC.

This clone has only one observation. CDR3 region: CASSSRGTGLSDTQYF. The DNA of the CDR3 is TGTGCCAGCAGTTCGCGTGGGACAGGGCTTTCAGATACGCAGTATTTT. The chain links TRBV28 to TRBJ2-3; 9 nucleotides match TRBD1. Trimming removed 4 bases from V and 4 bases from J; junction bases left unmatched: 9. Germline V gene data show CDR1 as MDHEN and CDR2 as SYDVKM. The CDR3 extends over 16 amino acids.

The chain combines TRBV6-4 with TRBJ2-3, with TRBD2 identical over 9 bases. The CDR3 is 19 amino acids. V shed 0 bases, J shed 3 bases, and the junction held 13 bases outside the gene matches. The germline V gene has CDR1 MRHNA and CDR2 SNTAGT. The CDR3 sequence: CASSDSITLLAGKTDTQYF. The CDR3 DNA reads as TGTGCCAGCAGTGACTCAATCACCCTGCTAGCGGGAAAGACAGATACGCAGTATTTT.

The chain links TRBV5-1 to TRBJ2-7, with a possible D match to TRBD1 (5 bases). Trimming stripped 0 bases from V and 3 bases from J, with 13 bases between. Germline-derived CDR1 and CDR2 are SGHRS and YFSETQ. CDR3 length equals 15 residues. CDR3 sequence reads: CASSLVGQGVYEQYF. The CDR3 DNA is TGCGCCAGCAGCTTGGTAGGGCAGGGTGTCTACGAGCAGTACTTC.

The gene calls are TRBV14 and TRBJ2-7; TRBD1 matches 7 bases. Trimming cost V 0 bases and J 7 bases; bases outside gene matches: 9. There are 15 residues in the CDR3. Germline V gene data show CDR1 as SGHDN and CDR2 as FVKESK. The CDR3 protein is CASSQDSKGAREQYF. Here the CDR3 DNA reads TGTGCCAGCAGCCAAGATTCTAAGGGGGCGCGGGAGCAGTACTTC.

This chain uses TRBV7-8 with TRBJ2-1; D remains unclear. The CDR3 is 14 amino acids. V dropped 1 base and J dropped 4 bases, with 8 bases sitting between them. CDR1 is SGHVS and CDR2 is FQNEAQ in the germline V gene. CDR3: CASSLVRRYNEQFF. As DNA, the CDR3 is TGTGCCAGCAGCTTAGTAAGGAGATACAATGAGCAGTTCTTC.

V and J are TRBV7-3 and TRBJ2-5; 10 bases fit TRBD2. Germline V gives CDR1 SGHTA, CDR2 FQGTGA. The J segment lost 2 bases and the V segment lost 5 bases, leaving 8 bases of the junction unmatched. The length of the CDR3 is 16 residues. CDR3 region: CASSPLAGEQQETQYF. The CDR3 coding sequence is TGTGCCAGCAGCCCCCTAGCGGGAGAGCAACAAGAGACCCAGTACTTC.

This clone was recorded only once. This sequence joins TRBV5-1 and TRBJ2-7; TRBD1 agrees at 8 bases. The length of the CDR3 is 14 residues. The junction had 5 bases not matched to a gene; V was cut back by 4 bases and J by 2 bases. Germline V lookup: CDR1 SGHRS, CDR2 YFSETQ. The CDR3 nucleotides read TGCGCCAGCAGCCCGGGACAGGCCACCTACGAGCAGTACTTC. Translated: CASSPGQATYEQYF.

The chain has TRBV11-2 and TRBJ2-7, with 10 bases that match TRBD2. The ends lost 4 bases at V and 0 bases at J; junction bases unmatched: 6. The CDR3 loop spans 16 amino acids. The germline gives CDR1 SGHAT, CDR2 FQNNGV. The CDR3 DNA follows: TGTGCCAGCAGCTCCCCTAGCGGGAGTTACTCCTACGAGCAGTACTTC. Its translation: CASSSPSGSYSYEQYF.

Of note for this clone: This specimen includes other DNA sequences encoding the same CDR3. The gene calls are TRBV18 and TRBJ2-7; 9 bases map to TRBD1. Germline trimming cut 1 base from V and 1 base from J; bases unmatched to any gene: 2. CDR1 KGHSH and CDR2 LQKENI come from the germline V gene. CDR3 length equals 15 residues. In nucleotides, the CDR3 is TGTGCCAGCTCACCACGGACAGGGGAATCCTACGAGCAGTACTTC. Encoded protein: CASSPRTGESYEQYF.

The CDR3 spells CASSLLNSGIQETQYF. As DNA, the CDR3 is TGTGCCAGCAGTTTGTTGAATAGCGGGATACAGGAGACCCAGTACTTC. V usage is TRBV28 and J usage is TRBJ2-5; 8 nucleotides align to TRBD2. The CDR3 totals 16 residues. Losses at the gene ends were 3 bases for V and 5 bases for J; bases not matched to a gene: 11. Germline V lookup: CDR1 MDHEN, CDR2 SYDVKM. The entire variable domain, with the rest obtained from reference TRBV28 and TRBJ2-5, is as follows: DVKVTQSSRYLVKRTGEKVFLECVQDMDHENMFWYRQDPGLGLRLIYFSYDVKMKEKGDIPEGYSVSREKKERFSLILESASTNQTSMYLCASSLLNSGIQETQYFGPGTRLLVL.

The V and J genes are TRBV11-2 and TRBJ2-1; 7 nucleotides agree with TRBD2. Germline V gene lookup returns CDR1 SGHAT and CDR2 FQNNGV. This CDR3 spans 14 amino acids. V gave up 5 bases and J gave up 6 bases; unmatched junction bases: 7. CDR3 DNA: TGTGCCAGCAGCATCCCGGGACTATCCAATGAGCAGTTCTTC. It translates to CASSIPGLSNEQFF.

For the CDR3, the DNA is TGTGCCAGCAGCCCCGGACTAGCGTCCGCCGGGGAGCTGTTTTTT. This encodes CASSPGLASAGELFF. V and J are TRBV9 and TRBJ2-2, with TRBD2 matching over 9 bases. Germline V gene lookup returns CDR1 SGDLS and CDR2 YYNGEE. The CDR3 consists of 15 residues. J was trimmed by 6 bases and V by 4 bases; bases with no gene match: 7. Full variable domain (missing parts from reference TRBV9 and TRBJ2-2): DSGVTQTPKHLITATGQRVTLRCSPRSGDLSVYWYQQSLDQGLQFLIQYYNGEERAKGNILERFSAQQFPDLHSELNLSSLELGDSALYFCASSPGLASAGELFFGEGSRLTVL.

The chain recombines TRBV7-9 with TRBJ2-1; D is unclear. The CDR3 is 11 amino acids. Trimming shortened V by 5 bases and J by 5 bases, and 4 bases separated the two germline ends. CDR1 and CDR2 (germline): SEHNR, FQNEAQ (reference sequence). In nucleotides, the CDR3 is TGTGCCAGCAGCCTTAACAATGAGCAGTTCTTC. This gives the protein CASSLNNEQFF.

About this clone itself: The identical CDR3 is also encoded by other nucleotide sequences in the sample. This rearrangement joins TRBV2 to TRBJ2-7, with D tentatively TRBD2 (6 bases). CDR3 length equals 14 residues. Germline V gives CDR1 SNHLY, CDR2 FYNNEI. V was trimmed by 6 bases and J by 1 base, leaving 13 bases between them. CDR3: CASRLAGGSYEQYF. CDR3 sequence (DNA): TGTGCCAGCAGGCTGGCCGGGGGATCCTACGAGCAGTACTTC.

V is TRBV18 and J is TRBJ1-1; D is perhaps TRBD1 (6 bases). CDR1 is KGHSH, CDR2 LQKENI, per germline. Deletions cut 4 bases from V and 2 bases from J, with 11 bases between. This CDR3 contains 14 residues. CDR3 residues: CASSQDRENTEAFF. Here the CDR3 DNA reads TGTGCCAGCTCACAGGACAGAGAAAACACTGAAGCTTTCTTT.

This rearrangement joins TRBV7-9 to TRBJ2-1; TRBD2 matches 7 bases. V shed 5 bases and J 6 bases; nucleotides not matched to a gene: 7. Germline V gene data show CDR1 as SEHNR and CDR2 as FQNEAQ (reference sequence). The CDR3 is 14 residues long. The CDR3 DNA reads TGTGCCAGCAGCCCGGCCCTAGCGGCCAATGAGCAGTTCTTC. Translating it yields CASSPALAANEQFF. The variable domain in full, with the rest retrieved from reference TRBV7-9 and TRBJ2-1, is DTGVSQNPRHKITKRGQNVTFRCDPISEHNRLYWYRQTLGQGPEFLTYFQNEAQLEKSRLLSDRFSAERPKGSFSTLEIQRTEQGDSAMYLCASSPALAANEQFFGPGTRLTVL.

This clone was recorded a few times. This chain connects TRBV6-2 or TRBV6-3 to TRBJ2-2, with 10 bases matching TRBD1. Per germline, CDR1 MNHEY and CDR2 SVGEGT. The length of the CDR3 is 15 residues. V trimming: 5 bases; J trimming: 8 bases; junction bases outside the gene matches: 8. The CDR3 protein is CASSPRTGGSGELFF. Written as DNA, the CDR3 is TGTGCCAGCAGTCCGAGGACAGGGGGGTCGGGGGAGCTGTTTTTT.

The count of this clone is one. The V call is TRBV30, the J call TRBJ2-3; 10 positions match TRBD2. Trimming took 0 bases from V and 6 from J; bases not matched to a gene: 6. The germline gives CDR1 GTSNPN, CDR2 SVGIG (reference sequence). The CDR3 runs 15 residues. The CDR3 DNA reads TGTGCCTGGAGTGTACAGCGGGGGGGACGGGATACGCAGTATTTT. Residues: CAWSVQRGGRDTQYF.

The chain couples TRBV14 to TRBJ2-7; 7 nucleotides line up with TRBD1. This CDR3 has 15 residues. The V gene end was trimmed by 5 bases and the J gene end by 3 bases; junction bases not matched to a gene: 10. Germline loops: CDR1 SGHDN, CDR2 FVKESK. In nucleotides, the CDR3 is TGTGCCAGCAGCGTAACCGGGACAGCAAGCTACGAGCAGTACTTC. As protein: CASSVTGTASYEQYF.

The CDR3 DNA sequence: TGTGCCAGCAGCCCCCGACTGGGAGGGACTGAAGCTTTCTTT. Its protein is CASSPRLGGTEAFF. The genes are TRBV14 and TRBJ1-1; D is ambiguous. CDR1 is SGHDN, CDR2 FVKESK, per germline. This CDR3 is built from 14 residues. Trimming stripped 4 bases from V and 5 bases from J, with 14 bases between.

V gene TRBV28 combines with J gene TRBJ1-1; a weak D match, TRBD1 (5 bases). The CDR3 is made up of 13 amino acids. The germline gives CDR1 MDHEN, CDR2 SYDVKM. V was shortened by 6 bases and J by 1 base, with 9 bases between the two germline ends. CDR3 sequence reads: CASSRTQNTEAFF. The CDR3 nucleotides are TGTGCCAGCAGCCGGACACAGAACACTGAAGCTTTCTTT.

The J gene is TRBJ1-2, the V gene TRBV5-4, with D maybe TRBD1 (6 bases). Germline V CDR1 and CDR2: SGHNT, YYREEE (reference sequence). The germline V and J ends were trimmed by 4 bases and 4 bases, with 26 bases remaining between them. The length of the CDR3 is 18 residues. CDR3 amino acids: CASSRQAPNPINFYGYTF. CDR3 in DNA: TGTGCCAGCAGCAGACAGGCACCCAACCCCATCAACTTCTATGGCTACACCTTC.

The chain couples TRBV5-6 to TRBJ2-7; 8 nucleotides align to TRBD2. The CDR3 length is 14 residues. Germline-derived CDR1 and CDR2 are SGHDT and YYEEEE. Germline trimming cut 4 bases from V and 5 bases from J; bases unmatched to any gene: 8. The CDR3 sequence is CASSLGGAGDEQYF. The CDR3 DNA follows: TGTGCCAGCAGCCTCGGGGGGGCTGGGGACGAGCAGTACTTC.